This is a list of T cell receptor beta chains from one sample in a study of T cell repertoires in cytomegalovirus infection. Each CDR3 protein gets one entry after TCRdb re-called the reads with MiXCR. The sample records 150,000 to 160,000 distinct CDR3 sequences, 23% being singletons. Sequenced material: PBMCs. These receptors all come from a human donor in good health (CMV status not recorded). Some clones in this sample may be carry-over from other donors' samples. Each CDR3 is given with its conserved first and last residue. A D gene is named only where the DNA matches it firmly. Clone size appears in some rows only: once, few, many, or a class for an expanded clone.

few	TRBD1	TRBV7-9	TRBJ1-6	CASSFGTGPVDSPLHF	TGTGCCAGCAGCTTTGGGACAGGTCCTGTTGATTCACCCCTCCACTTT
many	.	TRBV10-3	TRBJ1-1	CATKDRTVGTEAFF	TGTGCCACAAAGGACAGAACGGTGGGTACTGAAGCTTTCTTT
many	.	TRBV7-6	TRBJ2-2	CASSLAPGTGELFF	TGTGCCAGCAGCTTAGCCCCCGGGACCGGGGAGCTGTTTTTT
many	.	TRBV24-1	TRBJ2-1	CATSSDLSSYNEQFF	TGTGCCACCAGTTCCGACTTGAGCTCCTACAATGAGCAGTTCTTC
.	.	TRBV28	TRBJ1-1	CASSLHPGGEAFF	TGTGCCAGCAGTTTACACCCTGGTGGTGAAGCTTTCTTT
many	.	TRBV6-2/TRBV6-3	TRBJ2-5	CASSYVSGGQEETQYF	TGTGCCAGCAGTTACGTCTCAGGTGGGCAAGAAGAGACCCAGTACTTC
few	.	TRBV7-2	TRBJ1-2	CASSIRTNGYTF	TGTGCCAGCAGCATTAGGACAAATGGCTACACCTTC
many	TRBD2	TRBV12-3/TRBV12-4	TRBJ2-3	CASRRSQLAGVDTQYF	TGTGCCAGCAGGCGATCTCAGCTAGCGGGGGTAGATACGCAGTATTTT
many	.	TRBV7-9	TRBJ1-3	CASRHTDNSGNTIYF	TGTGCCAGCCGTCACACAGACAACTCTGGAAACACCATATATTTT
.	.	TRBV28	TRBJ2-5	CASSLQVSGETQYF	TGTGCCAGCAGTTTACAGGTATCGGGAGAGACCCAGTACTTC
.	.	TRBV11-2	TRBJ2-7	CASSLVLLSAEQYF	TGTGCCAGCAGCTTGGTGCTTCTCTCGGCAGAGCAGTACTTC
.	.	TRBV27	TRBJ2-3	CASSLKWGPDTQYF	TGTGCCAGCAGTTTAAAGTGGGGGCCAGATACGCAGTATTTT
many	TRBD1	TRBV7-2	TRBJ1-2	CASSLDRWTGEGYTF	TGTGCCAGCAGCTTAGACCGTTGGACAGGGGAAGGCTACACCTTC
.	.	TRBV28	TRBJ2-2	CASSILPANTGELFF	TGTGCCAGCAGTATCCTGCCCGCGAACACCGGGGAGCTGTTTTTT
.	.	TRBV12-3/TRBV12-4	TRBJ2-5	CASTDRETQYF	TGTGCCAGCACAGACAGGGAGACCCAGTACTTC
.	.	TRBV6-5	TRBJ1-5	CASSSISGVNSNQPQHF	TGTGCCAGCAGTTCGATATCTGGGGTTAATAGCAATCAGCCCCAGCATTTT
few	.	TRBV20-1	TRBJ1-6	CSARSAGGEGSPLHF	TGCAGTGCTAGAAGCGCTGGAGGGGAAGGTTCACCCCTCCACTTT
many	TRBD2	TRBV11-2	TRBJ2-5	CASSPLLAGVQETQYF	TGTGCCAGCAGCCCCTTACTAGCGGGAGTCCAAGAGACCCAGTACTTC
.	.	TRBV29-1	TRBJ1-2	CSVESGGYTF	TGCAGCGTTGAATCCGGTGGCTACACCTTC
.	TRBD2	TRBV28	TRBJ2-2	CASTRGGPQDGELFF	TGTGCCAGCACTCGGGGGGGACCCCAGGACGGGGAGCTGTTTTTT
.	TRBD1	TRBV7-3	TRBJ2-3	CASSPRDSISTDTQYF	TGTGCCAGCAGCCCCCGGGACAGCATTAGCACAGATACGCAGTATTTT
few	TRBD2	TRBV25-1	TRBJ2-3	CASSEPSRLASTDTQYF	TGTGCCAGCAGTGAGCCCTCTCGACTAGCATCCACAGATACGCAGTATTTT
.	.	TRBV7-2	TRBJ2-4	CASSTRSGDIQYF	TGTGCGAGCAGCACCAGGTCCGGGGACATTCAGTACTTC
many	.	TRBV6-1	TRBJ1-1	CASSQGRHTEAFF	TGTGCCAGCAGTCAAGGGAGGCACACTGAAGCTTTCTTT
.	TRBD1	TRBV5-1	TRBJ2-2	CASSPGTAGGELFF	TGCGCCAGCAGCCCTGGGACAGCCGGCGGGGAGCTGTTTTTT
.	.	TRBV28	TRBJ1-5	CASTAGGDQPQHF	TGTGCCAGCACCGCAGGTGGTGATCAGCCCCAGCATTTT
few	.	TRBV12-3/TRBV12-4	TRBJ1-5	CASSPLGELRNQPQHF	TGTGCCAGCAGCCCCTTGGGGGAGTTGCGCAATCAGCCCCAGCATTTT
few	TRBD2	TRBV7-2	TRBJ2-7	CASSPTSGRDEQYF	TGTGCCAGCAGCCCAACTAGCGGGAGGGACGAGCAGTACTTC
few	TRBD2	TRBV4-1	TRBJ2-3	CASTLASGGGTDTQYF	TGCGCCAGCACGCTCGCGTCGGGAGGCGGCACAGATACGCAGTATTTT
.	TRBD2	TRBV30	TRBJ2-7	CAWSALSGRDEQYF	TGTGCCTGGAGTGCCCTTAGCGGGAGGGACGAGCAGTACTTC
.	TRBD2	TRBV7-9	TRBJ2-3	CASSFRTSAVGDTQYF	TGTGCCAGCAGCTTCCGAACTAGCGCGGTCGGAGATACGCAGTATTTT
many	TRBD1	TRBV7-8	TRBJ1-6	CASSGRQGSGSPLHF	TGTGCCAGCAGCGGTCGACAGGGGAGCGGTTCACCCCTCCACTTT
many	TRBD1	TRBV7-9	TRBJ1-2	CASSLVGTGVDGYTF	TGTGCCAGCAGCTTAGTAGGGACAGGGGTTGATGGCTACACCTTC
.	.	TRBV5-4	TRBJ2-1	CASSPGQSAYNEQFF	TGTGCCAGCAGCCCTGGACAGTCTGCCTACAATGAGCAGTTCTTC
few	.	TRBV7-2	TRBJ2-4	CASSFGGAKNIQYF	TGTGCCAGCAGCTTTGGGGGGGCCAAAAACATTCAGTACTTC
.	.	TRBV5-6	TRBJ1-1	CASSLGQTEAFF	TGTGCCAGCAGCTTGGGACAGACTGAAGCTTTCTTT
.	TRBD1	TRBV14	TRBJ1-2	CASSQDFGTGKGYTF	TGTGCCAGCAGCCAAGATTTCGGGACAGGGAAAGGCTACACCTTC
medium-sized	.	TRBV7-2	TRBJ1-6	CASSNVYSPLHF	TGTGCCAGCAGCAATGTGTATTCACCCCTCCACTTT
.	.	TRBV12-3/TRBV12-4	TRBJ2-1	CASSLAKGGEQFF	TGTGCCAGCAGTTTAGCCAAGGGTGGGGAGCAGTTCTTC
once	.	TRBV28	TRBJ2-6	CATGRGGANVLTF	TGTGCCACGGGGCGGGGTGGGGCCAACGTCCTGACTTTC
few	.	TRBV3-1	TRBJ2-2	CASSHGGNTGELFF	TGTGCCAGCAGCCATGGGGGGAACACCGGGGAGCTGTTTTTT
few	.	TRBV27	TRBJ2-4	CASSSITLGGKNIQYF	TGTGCCAGCAGTTCTATAACCCTTGGCGGGAAAAACATTCAGTACTTC
few	.	TRBV11-2	TRBJ1-1	CASSLVFSGGPEAFF	TGTGCCAGCAGCTTAGTATTCTCCGGCGGACCCGAAGCTTTCTTT
many	TRBD2	TRBV12-5	TRBJ2-5	CASGPGLAGSTGETQYF	TGTGCTAGTGGTCCCGGACTAGCGGGCTCAACGGGGGAGACCCAGTACTTC
.	.	TRBV28	TRBJ2-6	CASSTGSAANVLTF	TGTGCCAGCAGTACAGGGTCCGCGGCCAACGTCCTGACTTTC
few	.	TRBV11-2	TRBJ1-1	CASSLLGKAEAFF	TGTGCCAGCAGCTTACTGGGTAAAGCTGAAGCTTTCTTT
.	TRBD1	TRBV19	TRBJ1-1	CASSIADRVDTEAFF	TGTGCCAGTAGTATAGCCGACAGGGTCGACACTGAAGCTTTCTTT
.	TRBD1	TRBV4-1	TRBJ1-2	CASSFQGPGQGATGGYTF	TGCGCCAGCAGCTTTCAGGGCCCGGGACAGGGGGCAACGGGGGGCTACACCTTC
few	TRBD2	TRBV19	TRBJ2-1	CASSIVMVAGGSNEQFF	TGTGCCAGTAGTATAGTTATGGTAGCGGGAGGATCTAATGAGCAGTTCTTC
.	.	TRBV11-2	TRBJ2-7	CASSLSGTVPYEQYF	TGTGCCAGCAGCTTAAGCGGGACAGTCCCCTACGAGCAGTACTTC
few	.	TRBV29-1	TRBJ1-5	CSVVGGANQPQHF	TGCAGCGTCGTCGGGGGGGCCAATCAGCCCCAGCATTTT
many	.	TRBV12-3/TRBV12-4	TRBJ1-4	CASKADRTPNEKLFF	TGTGCCAGCAAGGCCGACCGGACACCCAATGAAAAACTGTTTTTT
few	TRBD1	TRBV29-1	TRBJ2-7	CSVRATGAGEQYF	TGCAGCGTTCGGGCGACAGGGGCGGGCGAGCAGTACTTC
many	.	TRBV12-3/TRBV12-4	TRBJ2-7	CASSSLAVDSYEQYF	TGTGCCAGCAGTTCTTTAGCAGTTGACTCCTACGAGCAGTACTTC
.	.	TRBV27	TRBJ2-7	CASTPGNGSYEQYF	TGTGCCAGCACTCCAGGTAACGGATCCTACGAGCAGTACTTC
.	.	TRBV15	TRBJ1-3	CATSRDRNSGNTIYF	TGTGCCACCAGCAGAGACAGGAACTCTGGAAACACCATATATTTT
.	TRBD1	TRBV5-4	TRBJ2-4	CASSPGQVHSGPKNIQYF	TGTGCCAGCAGCCCCGGACAGGTTCACTCCGGCCCCAAAAACATTCAGTACTTC
many	TRBD1	TRBV7-2	TRBJ2-1	CASSSGQGEVNEQFF	TGTGCCAGCAGCTCCGGACAGGGGGAGGTCAATGAGCAGTTCTTC
few	.	TRBV12-3/TRBV12-4	TRBJ1-2	CASSPLGGYTF	TGTGCCAGCAGCCCTTTGGGGGGCTACACCTTC
.	.	TRBV5-1	TRBJ2-1	CASSLDSGGSNEQFF	TGCGCCAGCAGCTTGGACAGCGGCGGGTCCAATGAGCAGTTCTTC